The table lists the clone carrying this T cell receptor beta chain with a count of one. Its antigen is unknown. This entry belongs to a study of CD4 T cells in relation to SARS-CoV-2 and coronaviruses. Study-level information: After 10 to 11 days of antigen culture, PBMC TCR beta CDR3s were sequenced. Negative control cultures got HIV-1 Nef peptides or no peptide. Study results and limitations: In roughly 60% of donors, memory CD4+ clonotypes crossrecognized SARS-CoV-2 and at least one common cold coronavirus spike.

The germline gives CDR1 SQVTM, CDR2 ANQGSEA. V lost 3 bases and J 0 bases, leaving 12 bases between the germline ends. The CDR3 spans 15 residues. The table came from immunoSEQ multiplex PCR; TCRdb's copy has only in-frame clones and leaves some out. The sample carries tens of thousands of clones, about four fifths recorded once. The unexposed donors gave CD4+ T cells in about 2011-2019, prior to COVID-19. Isolation of CD4+ T cells took place after nine to ten days in culture. Testing used SARS-CoV-2 S/N and four cold-coronavirus spikes on unexposed-donor CD4+ T cells, cells permitting. The sequence was collected from a human donor in good health. Sequencing used CD4+ T cells from PBMCs, cultured in vitro. This chain connects TRBV29-1 to TRBJ2-1; D gene ambiguous. The CDR3 loop is CSVDGVLSSYNEQFF. The CDR3 nucleotides are TGCAGCGTTGATGGGGTTTTGAGCTCCTACAATGAGCAGTTCTTC.